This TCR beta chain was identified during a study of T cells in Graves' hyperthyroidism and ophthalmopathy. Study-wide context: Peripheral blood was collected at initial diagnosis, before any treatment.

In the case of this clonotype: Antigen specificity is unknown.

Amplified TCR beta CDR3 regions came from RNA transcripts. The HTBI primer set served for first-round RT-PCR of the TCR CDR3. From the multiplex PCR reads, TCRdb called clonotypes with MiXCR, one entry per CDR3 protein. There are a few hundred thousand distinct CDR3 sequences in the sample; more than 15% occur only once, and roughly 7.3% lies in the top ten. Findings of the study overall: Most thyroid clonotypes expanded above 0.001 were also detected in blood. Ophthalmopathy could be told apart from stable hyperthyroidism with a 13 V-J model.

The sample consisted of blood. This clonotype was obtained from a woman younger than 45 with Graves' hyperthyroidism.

CDR3 nucleotides: TGCGCCAGCAGTGACCTCGGGACTAGAGTTTACGAGCAGTACTTC. It yields the protein CASSDLGTRVYEQYF. This chain uses TRBV10-2 with TRBJ2-7; 8 nucleotides align to TRBD2. The CDR3 contains 15 residues. CDR1 and CDR2 from the germline V gene are WSHSY and SAAADI. V lost 3 bases to trimming and J lost 4 bases; unmatched junction nucleotides: 8.